Listed here is a single TCR beta chain. Authors' data handling: Estimates of nucleated cell counts were drawn from the amplification of reference gene primers. Generated by immunoSEQ multiplex PCR, the TCRdb table keeps only in-frame clones and is missing some. V and J calls and clone size follow that table, whereas D and trimming were derived from the DNA. Here the sample spans hundreds of thousands of clones, 84% being singletons. Per the germline V gene, CDR1 is LNHDA and CDR2 is SQIVND (reference sequence). CDR3 length equals 12 residues. V was clipped by 5 bases and J by 5 bases, with 7 bases between them. The sample originates from a study of blood T cell repertoires in COVID-19. Turning to the study itself: Some COVID-19 samples were acute and others convalescent; all came from the United States, Italy and Spain. Sample material is recorded as cDNA or gDNA derived from T cells, B-cell-depleted T cells, or PBMCs.

V gene TRBV19 combines with J gene TRBJ1-5; D remains unclear. This receptor was obtained from a man aged 25-45 years with active or convalescent COVID-19. Sequenced: peripheral blood. The CDR3 spells CASSFGDQPQHF. CDR3 DNA sequence: TGTGCCAGTAGTTTCGGAGATCAGCCCCAGCATTTT.